The source of this T cell receptor (beta chain) is a study of blood T cell repertoires in COVID-19. Background on the study: COVID-19 samples, acute and convalescent, were from the United States, Italy and Spain.

Deletions cut 6 bases from V and 3 bases from J, with 24 bases between. Germline V CDR1 and CDR2: MGHDK, SYGVNS. This CDR3 is built from 18 residues. Original processing notes: Using reference gene primer amplification, nucleated cell counts were estimated. Generated by immunoSEQ multiplex PCR, the TCRdb table keeps only in-frame clones and is missing some. V and J calls plus clone size are reproduced from that table; the DNA served to infer D and trimming. This table holds 360,000 or so clones, 90% found once. The chain carries TRBV25-1 and TRBJ1-3; D is undetermined. What was sequenced was peripheral blood. The receptor comes from a young man with active or convalescent COVID-19. The CDR3 protein is CASSSPGVPVSLGNTIYF. Here the CDR3 DNA reads TGTGCCAGCAGCTCCCCAGGCGTCCCCGTCTCACTTGGAAACACCATATATTTT. The full variable domain, completed using reference TRBV25-1 and TRBJ1-3, is EADIYQTPRYLVIGTGKKITLECSQTMGHDKMYWYQQDPGMELHLIHYSYGVNSTEKGDLSSESTVSRIRTEHFPLTLESARPSHTSQYLCASSSPGVPVSLGNTIYFGEGSWLTVV.